This T cell receptor (beta chain) stems from a study of blood T cell repertoires in COVID-19. This clone was seen just once. Germline V gene data show CDR1 as LNHDA and CDR2 as SQIVND (reference sequence). Trimming cost V 6 bases and J 4 bases, with 12 bases left between them. This CDR3 spans 14 amino acids. In the study's own analysis: Nucleated cell counts were estimated from reference gene primer amplification. Measured with immunoSEQ multiplex PCR; TCRdb has only the in-frame clones, and not every one. The V and J calls and the clone size are those of that table, but D and trimming were determined from the DNA. The table has around 200,000 clones, 80% seen once.

This clonotype originated in a woman in her sixties or seventies with acute or convalescent COVID-19. The chain has TRBV19 and TRBJ1-4, with D unresolved. Sequenced input: peripheral blood. CDR3 sequence reads: CASRTRGGNEKLFF. CDR3 in DNA: TGTGCCAGTAGAACCCGGGGAGGTAATGAAAAACTGTTTTTT.